This TCR beta chain is from a study of OX40 agonist ivuxolimab in advanced cancers. Looking at the study overall: Cohort: around 83% men, mean age approximately 60, aged roughly 23 to 79.

This table comes from immunoSEQ multiplex PCR, and its TCRdb copy is limited to in-frame clones, with some not included. The sample lists 35,000 to 45,000 clones; 88% were seen once. The CDR3 runs to 13 residues. CDR1 is MNHGY and CDR2 is SVAAGI in the germline V gene. V lost 6 bases and J lost 0, with 9 bases in between. The V and J genes are TRBV6-9 and TRBJ2-7; D gene ambiguous. The material was CD4+ or CD8+ T cells sorted from blood, obtained in a trial of the OX40 agonist ivuxolimab. The TCR originated in an adult with an advanced solid tumor such as melanoma, head and neck, liver or kidney cancer. Here the CDR3 reads CASSPGRSYEQYF. The DNA for the CDR3 is TGTGCCAGCAGCCCTGGGCGCTCCTACGAGCAGTACTTC.